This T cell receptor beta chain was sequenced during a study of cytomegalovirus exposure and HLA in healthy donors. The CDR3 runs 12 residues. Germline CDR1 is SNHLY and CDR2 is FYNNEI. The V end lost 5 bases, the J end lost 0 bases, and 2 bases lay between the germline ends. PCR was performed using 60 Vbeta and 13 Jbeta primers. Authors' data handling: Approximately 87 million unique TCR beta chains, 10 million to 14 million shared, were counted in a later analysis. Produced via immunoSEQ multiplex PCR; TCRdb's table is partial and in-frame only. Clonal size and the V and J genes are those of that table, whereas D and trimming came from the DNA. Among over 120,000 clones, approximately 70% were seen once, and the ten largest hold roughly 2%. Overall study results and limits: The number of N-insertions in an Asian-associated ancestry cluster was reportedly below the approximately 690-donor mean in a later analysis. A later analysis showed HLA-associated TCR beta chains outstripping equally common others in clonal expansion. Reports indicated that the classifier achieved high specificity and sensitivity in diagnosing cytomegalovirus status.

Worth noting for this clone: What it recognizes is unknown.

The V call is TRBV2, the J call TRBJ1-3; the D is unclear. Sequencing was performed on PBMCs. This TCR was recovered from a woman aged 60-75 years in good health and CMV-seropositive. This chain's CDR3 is CASSYSGNTIYF. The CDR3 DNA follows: TGTGCCAGCAGTTACTCTGGAAACACCATATATTTT.